Below, 20 T cell receptor beta chains from the same sample are listed, as sequenced in a study of fetal regulatory T cell absence and autoimmunity. The protocol was immunoSEQ multiplex PCR, while the TCRdb copy is restricted to in-frame clones and leaves out a portion. The repertoire holds about 95,000 clones, with more than 70% as singletons. The source material was pancreas tissue. Receptors originate from a male donor with IPEX syndrome.

The V call is TRBV7-2, the J call TRBJ2-2; D is unclear. V was pared by 2 bases and J by 8 bases, with 12 bases between. Germline V gene data show CDR1 as SGHTA and CDR2 as FQGNSA. This CDR3 is built from 14 residues. The CDR3 loop reads CASSLWGKEGELFF. The CDR3 coding sequence is TGTGCCAGCAGCTTATGGGGAAAGGAAGGGGAGCTGTTTTTT.

This clone was found a few times. This chain links TRBV9 with TRBJ2-1; D is possibly TRBD1 or TRBD2 (5 bases each). The CDR3 length is 15 residues. Deletions cut 0 bases from V and 0 bases from J, with 7 bases between. CDR1 is SGDLS, CDR2 YYNGEE, per germline. The CDR3: CASSVAGLSYNEQFF. In DNA form, the CDR3 reads TGTGCCAGCAGCGTAGCGGGGCTCTCCTACAATGAGCAGTTCTTC.

This clone was detected only a few times. The J gene is TRBJ2-7, the V gene TRBV4-1; TRBD1 aligns across 8 bases. J was trimmed by 8 bases and V by 1 base; bases with no gene match: 1. Germline CDR1 and CDR2: MGHRA and YSYEKL. The CDR3 loop spans 12 amino acids. CDR3 bases: TGCGCCAGCAGCCAAGGGACAGGGAAGCAGTACTTC. It codes for CASSQGTGKQYF.

This clone was found a few times. The chain is built from TRBV7-2 and TRBJ1-2; the D gene is possibly TRBD1 (6 bases). The length of the CDR3 is 15 residues. V was cut by 0 bases and J by 2 bases, with 10 bases left in between. Germline-derived CDR1 and CDR2 are SGHTA and FQGNSA. In DNA, the CDR3 is TGTGCCAGCAGCTTAGCGCCCGGGACAAACTATGGCTACACCTTC. Protein: CASSLAPGTNYGYTF.

As for this clone: Other DNA sequences of this sample code for an identical CDR3. This sequence joins TRBV9 and TRBJ2-2; 8 nucleotides align to TRBD2. The ends lost 4 bases at V and 0 bases at J; junction bases unmatched: 5. The CDR3 contains 16 residues. In germline, CDR1 is SGDLS, CDR2 YYNGEE. CDR3 residues: CASSSRGGSNTGELFF. DNA for the CDR3: TGTGCCAGCAGCTCCCGCGGGGGGTCGAACACCGGGGAGCTGTTTTTT.

V is TRBV2 and J is TRBJ2-3, with 7 bases identical to TRBD1. The V segment lost 6 bases and the J segment 1 base; nucleotides outside the gene matches: 7. Germline CDR1 SNHLY, CDR2 FYNNEI. This CDR3 has 15 residues. This CDR3 reads CASSPHDRGTDTQYF. DNA for the CDR3: TGTGCCAGCAGCCCCCACGACAGGGGCACAGATACGCAGTATTTT.

This chain joins TRBV5-1 and TRBJ1-2, with 8 nucleotides matching TRBD1. V lost 0 bases to trimming and J lost 4 bases; unmatched junction nucleotides: 5. Germline assignment: CDR1 SGHRS and CDR2 YFSETQ. The CDR3 covers 15 residues. CDR3 loop: CASSLEGQGSYGYTF. The CDR3 DNA is TGCGCCAGCAGCTTGGAAGGACAGGGAAGCTATGGCTACACCTTC. The whole variable domain, remainder taken from reference TRBV5-1 and TRBJ1-2, is KAGVTQTPRYLIKTRGQQVTLSCSPISGHRSVSWYQQTPGQGLQFLFEYFSETQRNKGNFPGRFSGRQFSNSRSEMNVSTLELGDSALYLCASSLEGQGSYGYTFGSGTRLTVV.

V and J are TRBV2 and TRBJ1-4, with 7 bases fitting TRBD1. The junction had 5 bases not matched to a gene; V was cut back by 4 bases and J by 0 bases. The CDR3 covers 16 residues. The germline V gene encodes CDR1 SNHLY and CDR2 FYNNEI. CDR3 nucleotides: TGTGCCAGCAGTGGGACAGGACCCTCAACTAATGAAAAACTGTTTTTT. Amino acid sequence: CASSGTGPSTNEKLFF.

This clone has more than one count but fewer than ten. This chain uses TRBV14 with TRBJ1-1, with D tentatively TRBD1 (5 bases). This CDR3 has 12 amino acids. Germline CDR1 SGHDN, CDR2 FVKESK. V lost 5 bases, J lost 4 bases, and 8 bases lay in between. The CDR3 DNA is TGTGCCAGCAGCGGGACCCTCACTGAAGCTTTCTTT. Encoded protein: CASSGTLTEAFF.

This rearrangement joins TRBV11-2 to TRBJ2-2; D ambiguous. The V end was cut by 1 base, the J end by 0 bases, with 6 bases between. This CDR3 has 15 amino acids. Germline loops: CDR1 SGHAT, CDR2 FQNNGV. The CDR3 bases are TGTGCCAGCAGCTTAGTTCAGGCGAACACCGGGGAGCTGTTTTTT. It codes for CASSLVQANTGELFF.

The chain links TRBV28 to TRBJ1-1; the D gene is possibly TRBD1 (6 bases). The germline V and J ends were trimmed by 6 bases and 2 bases, with 13 bases remaining between them. Germline lookup yields CDR1 MDHEN and CDR2 SYDVKM. This CDR3 has 14 amino acids. The CDR3 loop is CASRRDTSNTEAFF. As DNA, the CDR3 is TGTGCCAGCAGAAGGGACACCTCTAACACTGAAGCTTTCTTT. Variable domain in full (rest from reference TRBV28 and TRBJ1-1): DVKVTQSSRYLVKRTGEKVFLECVQDMDHENMFWYRQDPGLGLRLIYFSYDVKMKEKGDIPEGYSVSREKKERFSLILESASTNQTSMYLCASRRDTSNTEAFFGQGTRLTVV.

The rearrangement joins TRBV6-5 to TRBJ1-1, with D maybe TRBD1 (5 bases). Germline CDR1 and CDR2: MNHEY and SVGAGI. There are 14 residues in the CDR3. V lost 0 bases, J lost 6 bases, and 11 bases lay in between. CDR3 protein: CASSYSQGVAEAFF. The CDR3 region has the DNA TGTGCCAGCAGTTACTCTCAGGGCGTCGCTGAAGCTTTCTTT.

The chain joins TRBV5-6 to TRBJ1-2, with 11 bases matching TRBD1. The germline V gene has CDR1 SGHDT and CDR2 YYEEEE. This CDR3 contains 14 residues. Trimming took 2 bases from V and 7 from J; bases not matched to a gene: 4. CDR3 nucleotides: TGTGCCAGCAGCTTAGGACAGGGGGCGCGTGGCTACACCTTC. Protein sequence: CASSLGQGARGYTF.

This clone was recorded only once. The CDR3 sequence is CASTTGWREKLFF. CDR3 nucleotides: TGTGCCAGCACCACCGGGTGGCGGGAAAAACTGTTTTTT. The chain has TRBV6-6 and TRBJ1-4; D is ambiguous. Trimming left V 7 bases short and J 8 bases short, with 14 bases between. Germline loops: CDR1 MNHNY, CDR2 SVGAGI (reference sequence). This CDR3 has 13 amino acids.

The chain is built from TRBV6-5 and TRBJ2-7; D is perhaps TRBD1 or TRBD2 (5 bases each). The V and J ends lost 4 bases and 2 bases respectively, with 12 bases between them. The CDR3 loop spans 14 amino acids. Germline V lookup: CDR1 MNHEY, CDR2 SVGAGI. The CDR3 spells CASSFRDLAYEQYF. CDR3 in DNA: TGTGCCAGCAGTTTCCGGGACCTCGCCTACGAGCAGTACTTC.

CDR3 sequence (DNA): TGTGCCAGTAGTATAGGAGGGGAGAACGAGCAGTACTTC. Residues: CASSIGGENEQYF. The chain uses TRBV19 and TRBJ2-7; the D gene could be TRBD1 or TRBD2 (5 bases each). CDR1 and CDR2 from the germline V gene are LNHDA and SQIVND (reference sequence). V shed 1 base and J shed 5 bases, with 9 bases lying between them. The CDR3 loop spans 13 amino acids.

The chain couples TRBV5-1 to TRBJ2-7; 7 bases map to TRBD1. CDR1 and CDR2 from the germline V gene are SGHRS and YFSETQ. CDR3 length equals 13 residues. The trim removed 4 bases at V and 4 bases at J, leaving 5 bases unmatched. The CDR3 loop reads CASSPGQPYEQYF. CDR3 in DNA: TGCGCCAGCAGCCCGGGACAGCCTTACGAGCAGTACTTC. Drawing the rest from reference TRBV5-1 and TRBJ2-7, the complete variable domain is KAGVTQTPRYLIKTRGQQVTLSCSPISGHRSVSWYQQTPGQGLQFLFEYFSETQRNKGNFPGRFSGRQFSNSRSEMNVSTLELGDSALYLCASSPGQPYEQYFGPGTRLTVT.

V is TRBV5-6 and J is TRBJ1-4; tentatively, D is TRBD1 (6 bases). This CDR3 is built from 13 residues. V lost 4 bases and J lost 8, with 12 bases in between. Germline lookup yields CDR1 SGHDT and CDR2 YYEEEE. CDR3 DNA sequence: TGTGCCAGCAGCGGAGGACAGTCCGAAAAACTGTTTTTT. Its protein product is CASSGGQSEKLFF.

This rearrangement joins TRBV27 to TRBJ2-7, with D uncertain. CDR1 is MNHEY and CDR2 is SMNVEV in the germline V gene (reference sequence). Trimming stripped 5 bases from V and 2 bases from J, with 19 bases between. The CDR3 is 16 amino acids. Here the CDR3 DNA reads TGTGCCAGCAGTCCCTTAAGGGCCACCGCAGCCTACGAGCAGTACTTC. This translates into CASSPLRATAAYEQYF.

This clone was observed a handful of times. The DNA for the CDR3 is TGTGCTAGTGGTTTGGTTATACCGGGACAGGGTGCCTACGAGCAGTACTTC. This translates into CASGLVIPGQGAYEQYF. The chain is built from TRBV12-5 and TRBJ2-7; 9 bases agree with TRBD1. Trimming at V came to 0 bases and at J to 2 bases, leaving 8 bases not matched to a gene. This CDR3 is 17 amino acids long. Germline V gives CDR1 LGHNT, CDR2 FRNRAP.